This T cell receptor (beta chain) was identified during a study of blood T cell repertoires in COVID-19. Study as a whole: There were acute and convalescent COVID-19 samples, and they came from the United States, Italy and Spain.

Per the original methods: From reference gene primer amplification, estimates of nucleated cell counts were derived. Clones were read by immunoSEQ multiplex PCR, and TCRdb kept only the in-frame ones, dropping some. D and trimming were read from the DNA, whereas the V and J calls and clone size are those reported in that table. The data contain approximately 300,000 clones, about 89% of them singletons. The germline V gene has CDR1 SGHTA and CDR2 FQGNSA. The ends were cut back, 5 bases at V and 1 base at J, with 11 bases in the middle. CDR3 length equals 14 residues. Participants were aged about 18 to 95 years, lived in about 26 US areas, and enrolled virtually.

Sequencing was carried out using PBMCs or T cells enriched from blood (not recorded which). This TCR came from a woman under 30 who had recovered from COVID-19. The rearrangement uses TRBV7-2 and TRBJ1-2, with D tentatively TRBD1 (5 bases). The CDR3 sequence: CASSQAGRNYGYTF. In nucleotides, the CDR3 is TGTGCCAGCAGCCAGGCGGGACGTAACTATGGCTACACCTTC. The full variable domain, in which reference TRBV7-2 and TRBJ1-2 provide the parts outside the CDR3, is GAGVSQSPSNKVTEKGKDVELRCDPISGHTALYWYRQSLGQGLEFLIYFQGNSAPDKSGLPSDRFSAERTGGSVSTLTIQRTQQEDSAVYLCASSQAGRNYGYTFGSGTRLTVV.